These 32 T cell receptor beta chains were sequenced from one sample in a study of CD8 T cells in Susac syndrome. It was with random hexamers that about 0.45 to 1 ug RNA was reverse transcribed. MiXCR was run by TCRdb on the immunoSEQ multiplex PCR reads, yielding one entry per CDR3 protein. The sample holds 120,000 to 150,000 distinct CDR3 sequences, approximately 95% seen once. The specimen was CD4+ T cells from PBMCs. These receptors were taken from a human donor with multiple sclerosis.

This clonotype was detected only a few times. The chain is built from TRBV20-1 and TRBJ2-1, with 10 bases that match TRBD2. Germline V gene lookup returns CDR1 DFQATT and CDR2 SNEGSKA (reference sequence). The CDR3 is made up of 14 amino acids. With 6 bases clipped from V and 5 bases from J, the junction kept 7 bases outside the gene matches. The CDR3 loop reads CSALASGRNNEQFF. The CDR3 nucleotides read TGCAGTGCCCTAGCTAGCGGGAGAAACAATGAGCAGTTCTTC.

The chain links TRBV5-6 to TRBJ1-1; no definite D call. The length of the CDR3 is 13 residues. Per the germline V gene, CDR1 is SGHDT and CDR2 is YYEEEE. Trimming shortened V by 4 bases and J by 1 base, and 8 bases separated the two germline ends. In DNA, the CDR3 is TGTGCCAGCAGCACCGTCCAGAACACTGAAGCTTTCTTT. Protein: CASSTVQNTEAFF.

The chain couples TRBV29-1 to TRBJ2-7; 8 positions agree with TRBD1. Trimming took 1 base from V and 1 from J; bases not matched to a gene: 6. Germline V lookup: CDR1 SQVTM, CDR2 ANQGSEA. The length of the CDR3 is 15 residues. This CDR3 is CSVEVGQGASYEQYF. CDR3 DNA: TGCAGCGTTGAAGTCGGGCAGGGGGCATCCTACGAGCAGTACTTC.

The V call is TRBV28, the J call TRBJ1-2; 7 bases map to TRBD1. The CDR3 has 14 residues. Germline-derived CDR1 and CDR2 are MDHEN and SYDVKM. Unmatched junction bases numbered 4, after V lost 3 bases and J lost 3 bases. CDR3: CASSLEGADYGYTF. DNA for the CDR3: TGTGCCAGCAGTTTGGAGGGGGCCGACTATGGCTACACCTTC.

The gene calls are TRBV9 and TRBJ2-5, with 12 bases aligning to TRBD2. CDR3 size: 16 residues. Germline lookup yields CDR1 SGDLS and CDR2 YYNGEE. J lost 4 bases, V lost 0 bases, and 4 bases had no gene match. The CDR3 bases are TGTGCCAGCAGCGTAGGCCTAGCGGGGGGGCCAGAGACCCAGTACTTC. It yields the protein CASSVGLAGGPETQYF. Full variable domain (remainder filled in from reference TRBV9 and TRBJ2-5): DSGVTQTPKHLITATGQRVTLRCSPRSGDLSVYWYQQSLDQGLQFLIQYYNGEERAKGNILERFSAQQFPDLHSELNLSSLELGDSALYFCASSVGLAGGPETQYFGPGTRLLVL.

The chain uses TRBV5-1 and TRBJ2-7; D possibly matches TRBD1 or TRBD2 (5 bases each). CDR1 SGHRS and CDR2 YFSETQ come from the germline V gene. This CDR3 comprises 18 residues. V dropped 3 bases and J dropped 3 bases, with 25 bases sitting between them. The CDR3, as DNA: TGCGCCAGCAGCTCCCGACGATTCGAGGGGCTGACCCACTACGAGCAGTACTTC. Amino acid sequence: CASSSRRFEGLTHYEQYF.

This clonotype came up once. The CDR3 bases are TGTGCCAGCAGTTCCGGGACCTCGAATGAGCAGTTCTTC. Protein sequence: CASSSGTSNEQFF. V and J are TRBV27 and TRBJ2-1; tentatively, D is TRBD1 or TRBD2 (5 bases each). The CDR3 covers 13 residues. Trimming removed 4 bases from V and 7 bases from J, with 11 bases in between. Germline V gene data show CDR1 as MNHEY and CDR2 as SMNVEV (reference sequence).

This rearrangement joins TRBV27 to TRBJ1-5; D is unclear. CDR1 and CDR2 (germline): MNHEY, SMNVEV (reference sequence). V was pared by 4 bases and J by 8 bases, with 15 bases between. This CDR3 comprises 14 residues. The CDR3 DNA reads TGTGCCAGCAGTTCACAAGTCCCCTGGGAGCCCCAGCATTTT. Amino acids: CASSSQVPWEPQHF.

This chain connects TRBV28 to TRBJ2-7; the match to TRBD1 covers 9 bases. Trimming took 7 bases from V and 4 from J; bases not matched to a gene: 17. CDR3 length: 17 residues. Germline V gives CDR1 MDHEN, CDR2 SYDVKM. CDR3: CASTLPGPGTGNYEQYF. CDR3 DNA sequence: TGTGCCAGCACTCTTCCCGGGCCCGGGACAGGGAATTACGAGCAGTACTTC. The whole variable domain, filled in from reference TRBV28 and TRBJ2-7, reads DVKVTQSSRYLVKRTGEKVFLECVQDMDHENMFWYRQDPGLGLRLIYFSYDVKMKEKGDIPEGYSVSREKKERFSLILESASTNQTSMYLCASTLPGPGTGNYEQYFGPGTRLTVT.

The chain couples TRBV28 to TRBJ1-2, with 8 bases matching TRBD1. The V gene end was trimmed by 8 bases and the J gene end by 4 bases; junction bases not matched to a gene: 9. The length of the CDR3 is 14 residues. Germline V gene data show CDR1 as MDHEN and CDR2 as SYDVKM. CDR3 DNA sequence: TGTGCCAGCTGTTCACCGACAGGGGCCTATGGCTACACCTTC. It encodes CASCSPTGAYGYTF.

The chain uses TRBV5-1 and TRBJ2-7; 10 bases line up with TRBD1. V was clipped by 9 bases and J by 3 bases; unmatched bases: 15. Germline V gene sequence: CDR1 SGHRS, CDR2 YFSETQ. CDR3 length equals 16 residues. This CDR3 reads CATSSKAGTGDYEQYF. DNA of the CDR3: TGCGCCACCTCTTCTAAAGCCGGGACAGGGGACTACGAGCAGTACTTC.

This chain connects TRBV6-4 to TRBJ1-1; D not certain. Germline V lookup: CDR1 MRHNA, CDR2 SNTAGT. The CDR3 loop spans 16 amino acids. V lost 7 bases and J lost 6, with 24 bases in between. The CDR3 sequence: CASNMTGDFLGAEAFF. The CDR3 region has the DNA TGTGCCAGCAACATGACTGGGGATTTTTTGGGCGCTGAAGCTTTCTTT.

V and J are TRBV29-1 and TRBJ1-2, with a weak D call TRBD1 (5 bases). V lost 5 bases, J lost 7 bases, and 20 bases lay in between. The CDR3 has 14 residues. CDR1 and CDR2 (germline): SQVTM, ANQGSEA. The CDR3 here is CSVLPGRESGGYTF. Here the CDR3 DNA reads TGCAGCGTTTTACCGGGACGGGAGTCGGGTGGCTACACCTTC.

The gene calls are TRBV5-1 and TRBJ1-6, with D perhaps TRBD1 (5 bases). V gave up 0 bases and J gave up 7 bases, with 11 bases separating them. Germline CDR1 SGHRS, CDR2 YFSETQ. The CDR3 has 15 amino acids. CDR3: CASSLEGRENSPLHF. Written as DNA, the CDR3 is TGCGCCAGCAGCTTGGAGGGCAGGGAAAATTCACCCCTCCACTTT.

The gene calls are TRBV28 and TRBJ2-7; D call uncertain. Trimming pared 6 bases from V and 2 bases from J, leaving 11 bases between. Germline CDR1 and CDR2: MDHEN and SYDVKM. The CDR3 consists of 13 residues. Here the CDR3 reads CASRKIYPYEQYF. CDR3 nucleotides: TGTGCCAGCAGAAAAATTTACCCCTACGAGCAGTACTTC.

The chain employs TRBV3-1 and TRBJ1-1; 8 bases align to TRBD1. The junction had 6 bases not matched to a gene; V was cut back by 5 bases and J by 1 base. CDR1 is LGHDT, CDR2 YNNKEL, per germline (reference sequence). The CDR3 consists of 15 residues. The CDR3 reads CASSLSGGTNTEAFF. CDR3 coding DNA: TGTGCCAGCAGCTTATCAGGGGGCACGAACACTGAAGCTTTCTTT.

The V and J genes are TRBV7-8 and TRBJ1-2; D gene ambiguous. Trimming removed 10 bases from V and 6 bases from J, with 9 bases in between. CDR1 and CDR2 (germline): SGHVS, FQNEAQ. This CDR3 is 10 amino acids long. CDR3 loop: CATGTDGYTF. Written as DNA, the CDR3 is TGTGCCACGGGAACGGATGGCTACACCTTC.

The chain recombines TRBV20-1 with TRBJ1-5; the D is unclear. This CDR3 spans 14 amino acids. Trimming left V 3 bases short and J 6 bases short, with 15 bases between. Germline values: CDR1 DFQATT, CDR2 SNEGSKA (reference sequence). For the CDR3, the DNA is TGCAGTGCTAGTGCTGGATGGGGAAGTCAGCCCCAGCATTTT. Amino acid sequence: CSASAGWGSQPQHF.

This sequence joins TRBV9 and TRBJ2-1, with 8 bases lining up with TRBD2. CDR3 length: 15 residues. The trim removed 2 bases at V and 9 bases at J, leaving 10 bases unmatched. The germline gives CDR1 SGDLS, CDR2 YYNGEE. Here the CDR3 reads CASSVVAGPLVEQFF. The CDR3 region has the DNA TGTGCCAGCAGCGTCGTAGCGGGGCCTTTAGTTGAGCAGTTCTTC. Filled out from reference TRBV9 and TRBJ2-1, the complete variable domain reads DSGVTQTPKHLITATGQRVTLRCSPRSGDLSVYWYQQSLDQGLQFLIQYYNGEERAKGNILERFSAQQFPDLHSELNLSSLELGDSALYFCASSVVAGPLVEQFFGPGTRLTVL.

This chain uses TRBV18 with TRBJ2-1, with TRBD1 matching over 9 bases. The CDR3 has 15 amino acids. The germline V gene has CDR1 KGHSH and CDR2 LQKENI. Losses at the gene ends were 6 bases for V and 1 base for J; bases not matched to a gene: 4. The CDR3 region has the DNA TGTGCCAGCTCGCAGGACAGGGGATCCTACAATGAGCAGTTCTTC. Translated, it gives CASSQDRGSYNEQFF. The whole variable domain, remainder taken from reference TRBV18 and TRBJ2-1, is NAGVMQNPRHLVRRRGQEARLRCSPMKGHSHVYWYRQLPEEGLKFMVYLQKENIIDESGMPKERFSAEFPKEGPSILRIQQVVRGDSAAYFCASSQDRGSYNEQFFGPGTRLTVL.

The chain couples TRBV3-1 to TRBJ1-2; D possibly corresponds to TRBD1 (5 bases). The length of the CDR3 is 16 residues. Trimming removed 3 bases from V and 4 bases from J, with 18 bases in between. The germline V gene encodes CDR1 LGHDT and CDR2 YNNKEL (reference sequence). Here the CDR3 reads CASSQVPGRTIYGYTF. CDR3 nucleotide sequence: TGTGCCAGCAGCCAGGTCCCGGGACGGACTATCTATGGCTACACCTTC.

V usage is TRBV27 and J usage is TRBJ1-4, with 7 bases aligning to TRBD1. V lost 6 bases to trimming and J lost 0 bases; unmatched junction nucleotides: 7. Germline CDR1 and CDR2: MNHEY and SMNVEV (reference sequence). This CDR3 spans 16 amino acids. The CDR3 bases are TGTGCCAGCAGACGATCCGACAGGGCAACTAATGAAAAACTGTTTTTT. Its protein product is CASRRSDRATNEKLFF.

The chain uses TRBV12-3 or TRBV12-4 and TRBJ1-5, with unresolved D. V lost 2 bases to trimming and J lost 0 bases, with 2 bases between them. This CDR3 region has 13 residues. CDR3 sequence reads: CASSLHSNQPQHF. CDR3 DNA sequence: TGTGCCAGCAGTTTACATAGCAATCAGCCCCAGCATTTT.

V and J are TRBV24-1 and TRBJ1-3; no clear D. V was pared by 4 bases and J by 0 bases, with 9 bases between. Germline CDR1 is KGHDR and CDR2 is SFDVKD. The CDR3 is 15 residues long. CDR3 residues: CATSDLRDSGNTIYF. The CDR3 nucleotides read TGTGCCACCAGTGACCTCCGGGACTCTGGAAACACCATATATTTT.

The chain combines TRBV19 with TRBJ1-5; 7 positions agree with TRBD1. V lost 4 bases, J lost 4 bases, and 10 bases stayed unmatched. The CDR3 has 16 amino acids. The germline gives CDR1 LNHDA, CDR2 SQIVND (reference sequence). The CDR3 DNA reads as TGTGCCAGTAGTACTGGGACAGTGACTTCAAATCAGCCCCAGCATTTT. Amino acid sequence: CASSTGTVTSNQPQHF.

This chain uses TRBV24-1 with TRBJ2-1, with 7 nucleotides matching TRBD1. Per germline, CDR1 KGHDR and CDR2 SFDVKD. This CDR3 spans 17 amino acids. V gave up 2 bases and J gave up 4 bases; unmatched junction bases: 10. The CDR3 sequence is CATSDSAGTALYNEQFF. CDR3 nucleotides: TGTGCCACCAGTGATTCCGCCGGGACAGCCCTTTACAATGAGCAGTTCTTC.

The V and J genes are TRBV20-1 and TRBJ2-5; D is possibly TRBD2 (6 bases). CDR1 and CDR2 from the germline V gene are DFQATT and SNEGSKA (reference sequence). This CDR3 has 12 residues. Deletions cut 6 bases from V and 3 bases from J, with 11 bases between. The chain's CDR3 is CSAFSGKETQYF. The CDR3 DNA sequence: TGCAGTGCCTTTAGCGGCAAAGAGACCCAGTACTTC.

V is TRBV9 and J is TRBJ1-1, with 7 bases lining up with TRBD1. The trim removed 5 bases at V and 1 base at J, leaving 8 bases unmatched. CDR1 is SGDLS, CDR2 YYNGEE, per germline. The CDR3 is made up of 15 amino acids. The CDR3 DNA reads TGTGCCAGCAGTGAGTATACAGGGGCGAACACTGAAGCTTTCTTT. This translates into CASSEYTGANTEAFF. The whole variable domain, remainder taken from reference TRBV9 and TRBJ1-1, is DSGVTQTPKHLITATGQRVTLRCSPRSGDLSVYWYQQSLDQGLQFLIQYYNGEERAKGNILERFSAQQFPDLHSELNLSSLELGDSALYFCASSEYTGANTEAFFGQGTRLTVV.

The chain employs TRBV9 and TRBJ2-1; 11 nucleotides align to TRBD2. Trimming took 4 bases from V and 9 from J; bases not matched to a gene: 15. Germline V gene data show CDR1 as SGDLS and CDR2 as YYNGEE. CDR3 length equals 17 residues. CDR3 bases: TGTGCCAGCAGCTACACCCCTAGCGGGGGGCCGTCGGGTGAGCAGTTCTTC. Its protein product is CASSYTPSGGPSGEQFF.

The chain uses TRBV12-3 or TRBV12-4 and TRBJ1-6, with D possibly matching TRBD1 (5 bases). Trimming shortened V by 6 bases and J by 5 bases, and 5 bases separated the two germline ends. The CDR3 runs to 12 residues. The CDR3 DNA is TGTGCCAGCAGGGGGGATAATTCACCCCTCCACTTT. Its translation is CASRGDNSPLHF.

CDR3 in DNA: TGTGCCTGGAGTGCTACAGGGGGCCTGGGCTACACCTTC. Amino acids: CAWSATGGLGYTF. The chain uses TRBV30 and TRBJ1-2; 9 bases map to TRBD1. V was clipped by 1 base and J by 8 bases; unmatched bases: 5. CDR1 is GTSNPN and CDR2 is SVGIG in the germline V gene (reference sequence). The CDR3 is 13 residues long.

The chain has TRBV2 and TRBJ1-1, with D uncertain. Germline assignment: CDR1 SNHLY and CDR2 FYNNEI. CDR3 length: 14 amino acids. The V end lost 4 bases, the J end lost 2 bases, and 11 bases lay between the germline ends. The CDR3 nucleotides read TGTGCCAGCAGTGCCAACCAGATAAACACTGAAGCTTTCTTT. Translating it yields CASSANQINTEAFF.